This T cell receptor beta chain was found in a study of OX40 agonist ivuxolimab in advanced cancers. This clone was counted a single time. Produced via immunoSEQ multiplex PCR; TCRdb's table is partial and in-frame only. The sample has 70,000 to 95,000 clones, 70% to 90% seen once; the top ten hold 3% to 4.5%. The CDR3 runs to 13 residues. The germline V gene encodes CDR1 MNHEY and CDR2 SVGAGI. Trimming stripped 0 bases from V and 11 bases from J, with 13 bases between. The sample consisted of CD4+ or CD8+ T cells sorted from blood, taken in a trial of the OX40 agonist ivuxolimab. The chain recombines TRBV6-5 with TRBJ2-5; a possible D gene is TRBD2 (5 bases). The source is an adult with an advanced solid tumor such as melanoma, head and neck, liver or kidney cancer. This CDR3 is CASSYSRELAQYF. As DNA, the CDR3 is TGTGCCAGCAGTTACTCGAGGGAGTTGGCGCAGTACTTC.